A selection of T cell receptor beta chains follows, all from one sample in a study of blood T cell repertoires in COVID-19. Sequenced by immunoSEQ multiplex PCR; TCRdb stores in-frame clones only, minus some. The repertoire consists of about 74,000 clones, with more than 75% occurring once and the leading ten covering 15% to 19%. Sequencing was carried out using peripheral blood. The origin of the receptors is a human donor in a cohort sampled during active COVID-19. Each CDR3 is given without its conserved first and last residue.

CDR3: ATSRDLSPGGYT
V: TRBV15

CDR3: ASSLQSTGTGATEAF
V: TRBV18

CDR3: ASSIRQRGEETQY
V: TRBV19

CDR3: ASSRSHQRVAADTQY
V: TRBV2

CDR3: ASSPSGRSDTGELF
V: TRBV9

CDR3: PPHGTREYEQF
V: TRBV29-1

CDR3: SASAGGGNQPQH
V: TRBV20-1

CDR3: ASSLDRDSPYEQY
V: TRBV18

CDR3: ASSSTGTPSLDEQY
V: TRBV28

CDR3: ASSVVRDTQY
V: TRBV9

CDR3: SVEPQGFTEAF
V: TRBV29-1